One sample yielded the 9 T cell receptor beta chains listed below, sequenced in a study of OX40 agonist ivuxolimab in advanced cancers. The table came from immunoSEQ multiplex PCR; TCRdb's copy has only in-frame clones and leaves some out. The sample records some 20,000 clones, approximately 82% being singletons. This material consisted of CD4+ or CD8+ T cells sorted from blood, taken in a trial of the OX40 agonist ivuxolimab. These receptor sequences come from an adult with an advanced solid tumor such as melanoma, head and neck, liver or kidney cancer.

V and J are TRBV11-1 and TRBJ2-7; TRBD1 matches at 9 bases. The trim removed 7 bases at V and 9 bases at J, leaving 13 bases unmatched. Germline loops: CDR1 SGHAT, CDR2 FQDESV (reference sequence). The CDR3 runs to 14 residues. In DNA form, the CDR3 reads TGTGCCAGCATCAGGACAGGGGCCACTCGGGGGCAGTACTTC. It specifies CASIRTGATRGQYF.

In DNA, the CDR3 is TGTGCCAGCAGCTTCCCGGGATCGAACACCGGGGAGCTGTTTTTT. Translated: CASSFPGSNTGELFF. The chain uses TRBV7-9 and TRBJ2-2; perhaps TRBD2 as D (5 bases). This CDR3 spans 15 amino acids. Looked up from germline, CDR1 is SEHNR and CDR2 is FQNEAQ (reference sequence). Trimming took 3 bases from V and 0 from J, leaving 8 bases between them.

This rearrangement joins TRBV25-1 to TRBJ2-5; D remains ambiguous. V lost 0 bases and J lost 5, with 4 bases in between. CDR3 length: 12 amino acids. CDR1 and CDR2 from the germline V gene are MGHDK and SYGVNS. The CDR3 here is CASSEYGETQYF. In nucleotides, the CDR3 is TGTGCCAGCAGTGAATATGGGGAGACCCAGTACTTC.

The chain joins TRBV6-6 to TRBJ2-7, with TRBD2 matching 11 bases. The germline V gene has CDR1 MNHNY and CDR2 SVGAGI (reference sequence). The ends lost 5 bases at V and 2 bases at J; junction bases unmatched: 8. This CDR3 is built from 16 residues. CDR3 sequence (DNA): TGTGCCAGCAGTCCGTTGGGACTAGCGGAACCCTACGAGCAGTACTTC. Translation gives CASSPLGLAEPYEQYF.

J is TRBJ2-7 and V is TRBV19; D not certain. V was pared by 1 base and J by 1 base, with 5 bases between. There are 13 residues in the CDR3. Germline lookup yields CDR1 LNHDA and CDR2 SQIVND (reference sequence). The CDR3 DNA follows: TGTGCCAGTAGTATAGGTCGATCCTACGAGCAGTACTTC. Amino acid sequence: CASSIGRSYEQYF. The whole variable domain, remainder taken from reference TRBV19 and TRBJ2-7, is DGGITQSPKYLFRKEGQNVTLSCEQNLNHDAMYWYRQDPGQGLRLIYYSQIVNDFQKGDIAEGYSVSREKKESFPLTVTSAQKNPTAFYLCASSIGRSYEQYFGPGTRLTVT.

The chain uses TRBV27 and TRBJ2-1, with TRBD2 identical over 8 bases. CDR1 and CDR2 (germline): MNHEY, SMNVEV (reference sequence). The trim removed 0 bases at V and 4 bases at J, leaving 2 bases unmatched. The CDR3 consists of 15 residues. The CDR3: CASSLSSGAYNEQFF. The CDR3 DNA follows: TGTGCCAGCAGTTTATCTAGCGGGGCTTACAATGAGCAGTTCTTC.

This chain uses TRBV5-4 with TRBJ2-2; D ambiguous. The V end lost 4 bases, the J end lost 5 bases, and 12 bases lay between the germline ends. Germline V gene lookup returns CDR1 SGHNT and CDR2 YYREEE (reference sequence). The CDR3 consists of 14 residues. This CDR3 reads CASSLGDVTGELFF. The CDR3 coding sequence is TGTGCCAGCAGCCTAGGTGACGTAACCGGGGAGCTGTTTTTT.

The chain uses TRBV4-3 and TRBJ2-2; TRBD1 matches 7 bases. The V gene's germline CDR1 is LGHNA and CDR2 YSLEER. The junction had 0 bases not matched to a gene; V was cut back by 1 base and J by 1 base. This CDR3 comprises 15 residues. The CDR3 DNA is TGCGCCAGCAGCCAAGGGACAGGGAACACCGGGGAGCTGTTTTTT. This sequence encodes CASSQGTGNTGELFF.

V gene TRBV19 combines with J gene TRBJ2-1; 13 nucleotides agree with TRBD2. There are 15 residues in the CDR3. The junction had 3 bases not matched to a gene; V was cut back by 4 bases and J by 6 bases. CDR1 LNHDA and CDR2 SQIVND come from the germline V gene (reference sequence). This chain's CDR3 is CASSTLAGGPNEQFF. Written as DNA, the CDR3 is TGTGCCAGTAGTACACTAGCGGGGGGGCCCAATGAGCAGTTCTTC.